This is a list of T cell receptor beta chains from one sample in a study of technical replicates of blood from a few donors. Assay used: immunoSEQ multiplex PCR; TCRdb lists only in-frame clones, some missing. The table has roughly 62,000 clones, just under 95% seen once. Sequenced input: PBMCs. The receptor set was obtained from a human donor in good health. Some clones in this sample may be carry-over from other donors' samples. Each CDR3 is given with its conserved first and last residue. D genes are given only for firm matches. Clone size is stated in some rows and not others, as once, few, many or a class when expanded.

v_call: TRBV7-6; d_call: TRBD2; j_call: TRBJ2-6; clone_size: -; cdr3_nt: TGTGCCAGCAGCTTCTCGGGGGGTAATACTGGGGCCAACGTCCTGACTTTC; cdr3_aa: CASSFSGGNTGANVLTF
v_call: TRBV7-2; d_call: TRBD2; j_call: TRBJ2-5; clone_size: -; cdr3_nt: TGTGCCAGCAGCGGCGGGAGTAGAAAAGAGACCCAGTACTTC; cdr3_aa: CASSGGSRKETQYF
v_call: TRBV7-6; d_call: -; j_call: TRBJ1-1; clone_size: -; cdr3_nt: TGTGCCAGCAGCCCACATATGAACACTGAAGCTTTCTTT; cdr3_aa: CASSPHMNTEAFF
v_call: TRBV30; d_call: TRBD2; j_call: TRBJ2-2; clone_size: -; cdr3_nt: TGTGCCTGGAGTACGTTAGCGGGGGAGACCTGGAACACCGGGGAGCTGTTTTTT; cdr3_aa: CAWSTLAGETWNTGELFF
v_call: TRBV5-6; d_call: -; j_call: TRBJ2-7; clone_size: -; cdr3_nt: TGTGCCAGCAGCTTGGAACAAGATTACGAGCAGTACTTC; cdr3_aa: CASSLEQDYEQYF
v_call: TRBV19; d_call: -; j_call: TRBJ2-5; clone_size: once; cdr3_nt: TGTGCCAGTAGTATTTCGGAGACCCAGTACTTC; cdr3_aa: CASSISETQYF
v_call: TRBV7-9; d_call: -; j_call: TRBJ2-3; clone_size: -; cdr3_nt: TGTGCCAGCAGCTTCTGGGCGGGGACGTCAGATACGCAGTATTTT; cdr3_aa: CASSFWAGTSDTQYF
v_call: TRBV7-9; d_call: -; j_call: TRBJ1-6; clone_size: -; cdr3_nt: TGTGCCAGCAGCTTAGGTGGGGCTGAGTCACCCCTCCACTTT; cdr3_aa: CASSLGGAESPLHF
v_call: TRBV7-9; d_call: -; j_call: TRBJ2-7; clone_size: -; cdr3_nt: TGTGCCAGCAGCCCTACAGCGGCCTACGAGCAGTACTTC; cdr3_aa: CASSPTAAYEQYF
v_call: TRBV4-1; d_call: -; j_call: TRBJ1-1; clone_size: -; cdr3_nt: TGCGCCAGCAGCCAAGTGGCAGTTAACACTGAAGCTTTCTTT; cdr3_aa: CASSQVAVNTEAFF
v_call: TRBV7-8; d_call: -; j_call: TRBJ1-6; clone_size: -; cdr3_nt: TGTGCCAGCAGCCCGGGGGGGGAGGGAAGGACCCTCCACTTT; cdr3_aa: CASSPGGEGRTLHF
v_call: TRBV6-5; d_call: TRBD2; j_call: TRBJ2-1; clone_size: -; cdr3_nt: TGTGCCAGCAGTACTAGCGGGGGGGCCGGTGAGCAGTTCTTC; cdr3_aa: CASSTSGGAGEQFF
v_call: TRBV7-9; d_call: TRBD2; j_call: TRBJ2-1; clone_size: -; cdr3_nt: TGTGCCAGCAGCTCTACTAGCGGGAGAAATGAGCAGTTCTTC; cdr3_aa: CASSSTSGRNEQFF
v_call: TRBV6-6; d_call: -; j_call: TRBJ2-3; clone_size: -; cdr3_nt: TGTGCCAGCACCAAGGGTGGGAGTGCAGATACGCAGTATTTT; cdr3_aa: CASTKGGSADTQYF
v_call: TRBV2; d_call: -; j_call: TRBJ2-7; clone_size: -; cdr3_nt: TGTGCCAGCATCGAGACAGCAAACTCCTACGAGCAGTACTTC; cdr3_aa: CASIETANSYEQYF
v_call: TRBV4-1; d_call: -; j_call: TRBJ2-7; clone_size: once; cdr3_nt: TGCGCCAGCAGCCAAGATCACAGGCCAGCCTACGAGCAGTACTTC; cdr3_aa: CASSQDHRPAYEQYF
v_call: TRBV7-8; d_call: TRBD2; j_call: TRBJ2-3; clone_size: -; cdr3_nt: TGTGCCAGCAGCGGAGGACTAGCGGGAGGGTTGACGCAGTATTTT; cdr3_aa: CASSGGLAGGLTQYF
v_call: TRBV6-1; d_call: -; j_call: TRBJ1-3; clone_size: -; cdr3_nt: TGTGCCAGCAGTGAACGGGCTGGAAACACCATATATTTT; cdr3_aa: CASSERAGNTIYF
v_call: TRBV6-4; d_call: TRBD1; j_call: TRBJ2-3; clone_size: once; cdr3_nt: TGTGCCAGCTCCGGACAGGGGACAGATACGCAGTATTTT; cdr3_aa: CASSGQGTDTQYF
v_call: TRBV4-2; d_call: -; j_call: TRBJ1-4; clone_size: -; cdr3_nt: TGTGCCAGCAGCCAAGAATACCAGGGGCTTAATGAAAAACTGTTTTTT; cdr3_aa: CASSQEYQGLNEKLFF
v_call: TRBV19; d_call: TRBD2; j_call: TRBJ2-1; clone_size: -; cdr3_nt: TGTGCCAGTAGTCCCGGACCCGGGACTAGCGGGACCCCCAATGAGCAGTTCTTC; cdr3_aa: CASSPGPGTSGTPNEQFF
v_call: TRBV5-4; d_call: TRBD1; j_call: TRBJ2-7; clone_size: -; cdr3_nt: TGTGCCAGCAGCTTACAGGGGGCCCCCCTCTCCTACGAGCAGTACTTC; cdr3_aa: CASSLQGAPLSYEQYF